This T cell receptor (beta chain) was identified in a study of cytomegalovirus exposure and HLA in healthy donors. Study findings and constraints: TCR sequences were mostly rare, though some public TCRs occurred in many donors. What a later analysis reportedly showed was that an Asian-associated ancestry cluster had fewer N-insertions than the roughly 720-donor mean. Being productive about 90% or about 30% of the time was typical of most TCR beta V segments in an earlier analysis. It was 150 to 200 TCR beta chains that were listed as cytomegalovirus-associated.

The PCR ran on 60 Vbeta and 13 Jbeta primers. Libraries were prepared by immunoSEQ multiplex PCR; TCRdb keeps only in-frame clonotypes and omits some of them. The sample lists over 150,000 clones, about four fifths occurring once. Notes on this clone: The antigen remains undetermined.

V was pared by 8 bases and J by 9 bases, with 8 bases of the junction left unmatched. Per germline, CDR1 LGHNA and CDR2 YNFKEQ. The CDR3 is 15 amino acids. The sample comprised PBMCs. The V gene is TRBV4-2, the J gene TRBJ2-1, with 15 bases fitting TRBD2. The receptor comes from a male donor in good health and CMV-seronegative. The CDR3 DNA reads TGTGCCAGCTCCCGGACTAGCGGGGGGGCAGGTGAGCAGTTCTTC. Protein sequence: CASSRTSGGAGEQFF.